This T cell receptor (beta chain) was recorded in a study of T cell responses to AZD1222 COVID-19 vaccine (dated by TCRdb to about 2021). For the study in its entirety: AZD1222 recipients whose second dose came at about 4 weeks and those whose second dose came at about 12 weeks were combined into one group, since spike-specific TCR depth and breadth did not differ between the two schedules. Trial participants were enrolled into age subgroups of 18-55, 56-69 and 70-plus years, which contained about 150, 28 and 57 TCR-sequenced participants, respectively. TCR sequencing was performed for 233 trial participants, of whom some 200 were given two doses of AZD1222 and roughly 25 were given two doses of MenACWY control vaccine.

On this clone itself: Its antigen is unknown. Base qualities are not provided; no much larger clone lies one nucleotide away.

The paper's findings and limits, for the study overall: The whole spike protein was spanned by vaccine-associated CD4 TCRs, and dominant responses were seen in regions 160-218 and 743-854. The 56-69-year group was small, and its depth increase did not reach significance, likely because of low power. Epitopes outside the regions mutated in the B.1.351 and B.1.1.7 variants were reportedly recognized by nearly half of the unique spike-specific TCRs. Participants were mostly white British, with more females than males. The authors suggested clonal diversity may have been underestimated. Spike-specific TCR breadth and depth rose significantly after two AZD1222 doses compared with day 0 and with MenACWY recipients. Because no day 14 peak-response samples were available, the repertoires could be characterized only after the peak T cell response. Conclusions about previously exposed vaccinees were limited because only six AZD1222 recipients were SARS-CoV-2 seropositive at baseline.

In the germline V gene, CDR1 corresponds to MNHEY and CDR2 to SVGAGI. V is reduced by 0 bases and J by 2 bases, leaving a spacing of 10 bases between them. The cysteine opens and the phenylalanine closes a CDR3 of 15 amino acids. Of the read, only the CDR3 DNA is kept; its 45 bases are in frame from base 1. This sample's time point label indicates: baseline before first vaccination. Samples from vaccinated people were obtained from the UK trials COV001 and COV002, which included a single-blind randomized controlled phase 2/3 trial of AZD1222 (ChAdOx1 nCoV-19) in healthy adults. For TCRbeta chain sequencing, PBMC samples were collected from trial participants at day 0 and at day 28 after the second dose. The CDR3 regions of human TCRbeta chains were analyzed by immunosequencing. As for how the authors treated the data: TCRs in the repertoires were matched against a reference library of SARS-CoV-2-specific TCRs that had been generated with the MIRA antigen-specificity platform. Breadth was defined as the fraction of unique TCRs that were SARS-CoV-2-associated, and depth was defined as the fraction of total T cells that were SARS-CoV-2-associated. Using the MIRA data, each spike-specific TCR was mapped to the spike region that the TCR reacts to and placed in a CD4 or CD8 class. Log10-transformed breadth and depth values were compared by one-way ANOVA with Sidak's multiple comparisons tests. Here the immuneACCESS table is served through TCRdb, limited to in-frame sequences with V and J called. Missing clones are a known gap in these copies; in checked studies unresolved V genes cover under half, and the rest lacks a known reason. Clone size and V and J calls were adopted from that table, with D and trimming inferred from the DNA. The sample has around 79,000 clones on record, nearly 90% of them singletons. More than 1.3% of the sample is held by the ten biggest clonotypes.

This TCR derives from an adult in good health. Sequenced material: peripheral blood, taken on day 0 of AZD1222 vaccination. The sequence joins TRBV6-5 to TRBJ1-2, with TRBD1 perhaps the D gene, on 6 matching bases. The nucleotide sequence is TGTGCCAGCAGTTACTCGAACGACAGGAACTATGGCTACACCTTC. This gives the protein CASSYSNDRNYGYTF.